This is a list of T cell receptor beta chains from one sample in a study of post-analysis software for immune sequencing data. TCRdb passed the PCR reads through MiXCR, listing each CDR3 protein once. Here the sample spans roughly 800,000 distinct CDR3 sequences, about 57% being singletons. Sequencing was performed on blood. These receptors were obtained from a girl between 10 and 17 years old with multiple sclerosis. Each CDR3 is given with its conserved first and last residue. Each record gives: clone size, D gene, V gene, J gene, CDR3 DNA, CDR3 protein. D genes are given only for firm matches. Expanded clones get a size class; other rows say once, few or many, or leave the size out.

-	-	TRBV15	TRBJ2-7	TGTGCCACCAGCAGAGAGGTCCCTTACGAGCAGTACTTC	CATSREVPYEQYF
-	-	TRBV10-3	TRBJ2-7	TGTGCCATCAGTGCACAGGGCGCATCCTACGAGCAGTACTTC	CAISAQGASYEQYF
-	TRBD1	TRBV10-3	TRBJ1-1	TGTGCCATCGGGCGGACAGGGGGCGGCACTGAAGCTTTCTTT	CAIGRTGGGTEAFF
-	-	TRBV29-1	TRBJ2-1	TGCAGCGTTGAAGAACCTAGCACTACGCCCAGGGGTTTTTACAATGAGCAGTTCTTC	CSVEEPSTTPRGFYNEQFF
few	-	TRBV3-1	TRBJ2-5	TGTGCCAGCAGCCAAGATTTGATCCAAGAGACCCAGTACTTC	CASSQDLIQETQYF
once	-	TRBV29-1	TRBJ1-5	TGCAGCGTTGGGGCAGGCGATCAGCCCCAGCATTTT	CSVGAGDQPQHF
few	-	TRBV5-6	TRBJ2-7	TGTGCCAGCAGCTTGGCTTCGGGGGCCTCCTCCTACGAGCAGTACTTC	CASSLASGASSYEQYF
-	-	TRBV9	TRBJ2-7	TGTGCCAGCAGCGAGGGGGGGGACCGTGGCTACGAGCAGTACTTC	CASSEGGDRGYEQYF
-	-	TRBV6-5	TRBJ2-7	TGTGCCAGCAGTTACAATTTGGGGGGAAGCTACGAGCAGTACTTC	CASSYNLGGSYEQYF
-	-	TRBV7-2	TRBJ1-2	TGTGCCAGCAGCTTAGGGGGCCCCAGGGTGACTGGCTACACCTTC	CASSLGGPRVTGYTF
few	-	TRBV12-3/TRBV12-4	TRBJ2-7	TGTGCCAGCAGTCCTCCTCCCGGCCACCCCCACTACGAGCAGTACTTC	CASSPPPGHPHYEQYF
-	-	TRBV7-3	TRBJ1-1	TGTGCCAGCAGCTCGTTACGCCCAGACAAAAACACTGAAGCTTTCTTT	CASSSLRPDKNTEAFF
-	TRBD2	TRBV7-9	TRBJ2-5	TGTGCCAGCAGCCCCCCAGCGGGGGCTCAAGAGACCCAGTACTTC	CASSPPAGAQETQYF
few	TRBD2	TRBV7-3	TRBJ2-1	TGTGCCAGCAGCTTTCGGCTAGCGGCCTACAATGAGCAGTTCTTC	CASSFRLAAYNEQFF
-	TRBD1	TRBV9	TRBJ2-7	TGTGCCAGCAGCGACCGGGACAGGGGTAACGAGCAGTACTTC	CASSDRDRGNEQYF
-	TRBD1	TRBV20-1	TRBJ2-1	TGCAGTGCTCTAGGCGTGGCAGGGGGAGACAATGAGCAGTTCTTC	CSALGVAGGDNEQFF
few	TRBD2	TRBV6-5	TRBJ2-7	TGTGCCAGCACACGACTAGCGGGAGGACCCCTTTACGAGCAGTACTTC	CASTRLAGGPLYEQYF
-	-	TRBV9	TRBJ1-5	TGTGCCAGCAGCGTATGGGGCGGCAATCAGCCCCAGCATTTT	CASSVWGGNQPQHF
-	-	TRBV11-2	TRBJ1-4	TGTGCCAGCAGCCCCGGGATAGGGGCTAATGAAAAACTGTTTTTT	CASSPGIGANEKLFF
once	TRBD2	TRBV3-1	TRBJ2-7	TGTGCCAGCAGCCTGTTACGGACTAGCGGGAGTCGCGAGCAGTACTTC	CASSLLRTSGSREQYF
-	-	TRBV11-2	TRBJ1-1	TGTGCCAGCAGCGTCGGCCTGGGGGAGTTTGAAGCTTTCTTT	CASSVGLGEFEAFF
-	-	TRBV21-1	TRBJ2-1	TGTGCCAGCAGCAAAGGGGTACGGAGGAATGAGCAGTTCTTC	CASSKGVRRNEQFF
once	-	TRBV20-1	TRBJ1-4	TGCAGTGCTCTCCGGGGGGCAACTAATGAAAAACTGTTTTTT	CSALRGATNEKLFF
-	TRBD1	TRBV7-9	TRBJ2-7	TGTGCCAGCAGCTTACGGACAGGGAACTCCTACGAGCAGTACTTC	CASSLRTGNSYEQYF
-	-	TRBV5-1	TRBJ1-6	TGCGCCAGCAGCACTCGGACTGCACCTCCTTCACCCCTCCACTTT	CASSTRTAPPSPLHF
-	TRBD2	TRBV11-2	TRBJ2-7	TGTGCCAGCAGCAAGACCACTAGCGGCACCTCCTACGAGCAGTACTTC	CASSKTTSGTSYEQYF
-	-	TRBV9	TRBJ2-7	TGTGCCAGCAGCCGAGACTCAGTGGGGCTCGAGCAGTACTTC	CASSRDSVGLEQYF
-	-	TRBV20-1	TRBJ2-5	TGCAGTGTCCCGGACTACCGTCAAGAGACCCAGTACTTC	CSVPDYRQETQYF
few	TRBD2	TRBV5-1	TRBJ2-6	TGCGCCAGCAGCTTAGACGGGGGGGCAGCTGGGGCCAACGTCCTGACTTTC	CASSLDGGAAGANVLTF
-	TRBD1	TRBV5-1	TRBJ1-5	TGCGCCAGCAGACGGGACAGCTCTAGCAATCAGCCCCAGCATTTT	CASRRDSSSNQPQHF
-	-	TRBV6-5	TRBJ2-7	TGTGCCAGCAGTTTACCTGGGACACCGACCCCGCAGTACTTC	CASSLPGTPTPQYF
-	-	TRBV29-1	TRBJ2-5	TGCAGCGTTGACGGCGGATTGAACAATGAGCAGTACTTC	CSVDGGLNNEQYF
-	-	TRBV5-1	TRBJ2-7	TGCGCCAGCAGCTTGAAAACAGGATCCTACGAGCAGTACTTC	CASSLKTGSYEQYF
-	TRBD1	TRBV6-5	TRBJ2-5	TGTGCCAGCAGTTACTCTCCGCGGACAGGGGGAGAGACCCAGTACTTC	CASSYSPRTGGETQYF
-	-	TRBV20-1	TRBJ2-5	TGCAGTGCTAGTGGGTCAGGGGTAGAGACCCAGTACTTC	CSASGSGVETQYF
-	-	TRBV7-7	TRBJ2-5	TGTGCTAGCAGCTTAACCTCCGGACAGACGTACCAAGAGACCCAGTACTTC	CASSLTSGQTYQETQYF
few	-	TRBV6-1	TRBJ2-1	TGTGCCAGCAGTCATGGGAATGAGCAGTTCTTC	CASSHGNEQFF
-	TRBD1	TRBV15	TRBJ2-7	TGTGCCACCAGCAGGCAAAGGACAGGGGTCGAGCAGTACTTC	CATSRQRTGVEQYF
-	-	TRBV29-1	TRBJ2-1	TGCAGCGTTATACTTCGGCACAATGAGCAGTTCTTC	CSVILRHNEQFF
-	TRBD1	TRBV24-1	TRBJ2-5	TGTGCCACCAGTGAAGGACAGGGGGCGTGGGAGACCCAGTACTTC	CATSEGQGAWETQYF
-	-	TRBV7-2	TRBJ2-1	TGTGCCAGCAGCTTACAGCAGGGGAGATCTAATGAGCAGTTCTTC	CASSLQQGRSNEQFF
-	-	TRBV7-7	TRBJ2-3	TGTGCTAGCAGCTTAGAGGGTCCGGACACGACAGGCCGCAATACGCAGTATTTT	CASSLEGPDTTGRNTQYF
once	-	TRBV4-2	TRBJ2-7	TGTGCCAGCAGCCAAGATTACGGGGAAACCTACGAGCAGTACTTC	CASSQDYGETYEQYF
-	-	TRBV29-1	TRBJ2-3	TGCAGCGTTGAGAGGCAGGGTCTGGATACGCAGTATTTT	CSVERQGLDTQYF
few	-	TRBV20-1	TRBJ2-7	TGCAGTGCATCCAGACAGAGCTCCTACGAGCAGTACTTC	CSASRQSSYEQYF
few	TRBD2	TRBV12-3/TRBV12-4	TRBJ2-7	TGTGCCAGCAGTCCACTGGGACTAGCGAGTGCCTACGAGCAGTACTTC	CASSPLGLASAYEQYF
-	TRBD1	TRBV5-1	TRBJ1-2	TGCGCCAGCAGCCAGGACAGGGTAGTAAATGGCTACACCTTC	CASSQDRVVNGYTF
-	TRBD1	TRBV12-3/TRBV12-4	TRBJ1-2	TGTGCCAGCGGCCAGCAGGGGGCCTATGGCTACACCTTC	CASGQQGAYGYTF
-	TRBD1	TRBV25-1	TRBJ1-5	TGTGCCAGCAGTCCTCACAGGGGAGGCAATCAGCCCCAGCATTTT	CASSPHRGGNQPQHF
-	TRBD2	TRBV7-9	TRBJ2-1	TGTGCCAGCAGCTCCCTAACGGGGGGCCCTAGCGGGAGAGTCAATGAGCAGTTCTTC	CASSSLTGGPSGRVNEQFF
few	-	TRBV7-8	TRBJ2-7	TGTGCCAGCAGCTTACCGTCTTTCGAGCAGTACTTC	CASSLPSFEQYF
few	-	TRBV7-9	TRBJ1-1	TGTGCCAGCAGCACCTCAACAGGGGAAGCTTTCTTT	CASSTSTGEAFF